The entry that follows covers one TCR beta chain sequence. The sample holds many counts of this clonotype. The antigen it recognizes is unknown. Within one base of it there is no much larger clone, and no base qualities were kept. This sample is part of a study of T cells in Graves' hyperthyroidism and ophthalmopathy (dated by TCRdb to the late 2010s). As for the study more broadly: Peripheral blood was sampled at the time of initial diagnosis, prior to any treatment. TCR V-J signatures able to tell the groups apart were searched for in a discovery cohort of some 97 patients, of whom over 40 had Graves' ophthalmopathy and under 65 had stable Graves' hyperthyroidism. An independent validation cohort of fewer than 20 hyperthyroidism patients and approximately 15 patients who later progressed to ophthalmopathy tested prospective prediction of ophthalmopathy. The approximately 98 discovery patients were randomly divided into training and test sets at a 7:3 ratio. In about 6 Graves' hyperthyroidism patients, the study also compared T-cell repertoires from thyroid tissue with T-cell repertoires from blood. Following sampling, methimazole starting at 30 mg daily was given to hyperthyroidism patients, and high-dose intravenous methylprednisolone was given to ophthalmopathy patients. TCR Vbeta CDR3 sequencing of 130 to 150 peripheral blood samples (over 40 ophthalmopathy, 75 hyperthyroidism and around 17 progressor patients) is reported in the paper. Overall results and qualifications from the work: Most expanded thyroid clonotypes (frequency above 0.001) were also detected in blood, a finding suggesting that blood repertoires may reflect thyroid immune responses. During validation, the model predicted progression to ophthalmopathy a median of roughly 7.1 months ahead of onset, with more than 55% sensitivity and roughly 75% specificity. In cross-validation, a model built on a 13 V-J signature told ophthalmopathy apart from stable hyperthyroidism with less than 90% sensitivity and about 81% specificity, and in testing the same model reached 80%/75%. Sample size was not statistically predetermined, and investigators were not blinded to group allocation.

The TCR beta CDR3 regions were amplified from the RNA transcripts. The first round of RT-PCR for the TCR CDR3 was performed with the HTBI primer set and the Qiagen OneStep RT-PCR kit. Libraries were constructed in a second round of multiplex PCR, after which size selection and purification were carried out. Sequencing of the libraries was done on an Illumina HiSeq2000 using paired-end 100 bp reads. The original methods were these. Raw data were processed with SOAPnuke, discarding reads with adapters, uncalled bases, mean Phred below 15, or no exact constant-primer or identifier match. COPE v1.2.5 was used to merge the high-quality paired reads, and each unique nucleotide sequence was defined as a clonotype. MiTCR v1.1 was used to align the clonotypes against IMGT TRBV, TRBD and TRBJ reference segments. The analysis included only V-J combinations with a frequency above 0.0001, which together covered roughly 99% of the repertoires. A TCS score was defined as the ratio between F50 (clonal expansion) and ExV (chaos), using BLOSUM62-based TCRdist between CDR3 peptides within each V-J. Welch's t-statistics and random forest reduced roughly 530 V-J features to 13, which were used in a naive Bayes classifier (R e1071). TCRdb reran the public reads through fastp at Q25 and MiXCR, keeping productive beta chains. Rows are combined by CDR3 protein, so each entry shows the most common genes and DNA. These V and J calls originate from TCRdb's pipeline instead of the authors' own analysis. The sample yields under 550,000 distinct CDR3 sequences; approximately 14% were counted once. Of the sample, approximately 5.3% is held by the ten largest clones.

V is shortened by 6 bases, J by 5 bases, and the region joining them spans 8 bases. CDR1 and CDR2 are drawn from the germline V gene (reference sequence): LNHDA, SQIVND. The CDR3 starts with the cysteine, ends with the phenylalanine, and has 11 residues. The kept DNA is CDR3 alone, 33 bases in frame from the first base. Graves' hyperthyroidism was defined as stable when no progression to ophthalmopathy occurred over 18 months of follow-up. Hyperthyroidism patients were newly diagnosed, with disease duration under 2 months, and aged 18 to 65 years. Patients with uncontrolled infections, other autoimmune diseases, pregnancy or lactation were excluded. Diagnoses relied on clinical symptoms, serum thyroxine and TRAb, thyroid ultrasound and orbital computed tomography. Ficoll-Paque density gradient centrifugation was used to isolate PBMCs from approximately 10 ml of fresh peripheral blood. Trizol reagent was used to extract total RNA, and RNA quality was then checked on an Agilent 2100 Bioanalyzer.

This clonotype was obtained from a woman younger than 35 with Graves' hyperthyroidism. Source material: blood. The sequence links TRBV19 to TRBJ2-7, with the D gene not confidently named. CDR3 loop: CASSGPNEQYF. The DNA reads as follows: TGTGCCAGTAGCGGACCTAACGAGCAGTACTTC.